One sample yielded the 29 T cell receptor beta chains listed below, sequenced in a study of T cell responses to AZD1222 COVID-19 vaccine. The method was immunoSEQ multiplex PCR; TCRdb's version includes in-frame clones alone and lacks a portion of them. Of 150,000 to 200,000 clones listed, under 95% were seen once; the top ten hold approximately 4.6%. The starting material was peripheral blood, obtained 28 days after the second AZD1222 dose. These receptors originate from an adult who received the AZD1222 COVID-19 vaccine.

The V gene is TRBV2, the J gene TRBJ2-1; no clear D gene. The CDR3 length is 11 residues. Deletions cut 1 base from V and 12 bases from J, with 7 bases between. From germline, CDR1 is SNHLY and CDR2 FYNNEI. As DNA, the CDR3 is TGTGCCAGCAGTGAAGGGGGTCCGCAGTTCTTC. Translation: CASSEGGPQFF.

The rearrangement uses TRBV5-5 and TRBJ2-7, with a weak D call TRBD2 (5 bases). The CDR3 has 14 amino acids. Deletions cut 4 bases from V and 0 bases from J, with 11 bases between. Germline V gene data show CDR1 as SGHKS and CDR2 as YYEKEE (reference sequence). The CDR3 sequence: CASSPTTTSYEQYF. The DNA of the CDR3 is TGTGCCAGCAGCCCGACTACAACCTCCTACGAGCAGTACTTC.

The chain joins TRBV5-1 to TRBJ2-7; 10 positions agree with TRBD2. CDR3 length: 15 residues. Looked up from germline, CDR1 is SGHRS and CDR2 is YFSETQ. Unmatched junction bases numbered 6, after V lost 4 bases and J lost 2 bases. Here the CDR3 reads CASSPPTSGTYEQYF. In nucleotides, the CDR3 is TGCGCCAGCAGCCCCCCAACTAGCGGGACCTACGAGCAGTACTTC.

The rearrangement joins TRBV11-2 to TRBJ2-7; 10 bases are a match to TRBD1. The CDR3 extends over 14 amino acids. The junction had 7 bases not matched to a gene; V was cut back by 7 bases and J by 4 bases. From germline, CDR1 is SGHAT and CDR2 FQNNGV. CDR3 in amino acids: CASTGTGDVYEQYF. CDR3 sequence (DNA): TGTGCCAGCACCGGGACAGGGGATGTTTACGAGCAGTACTTC. The variable domain in full, completed from reference TRBV11-2 and TRBJ2-7, reads EAGVAQSPRYKIIEKRQSVAFWCNPISGHATLYWYQQILGQGPKLLIQFQNNGVVDDSQLPKDRFSAERLKGVDSTLKIQPAKLEDSAVYLCASTGTGDVYEQYFGPGTRLTVT.

This chain joins TRBV7-9 and TRBJ1-1; 9 bases align to TRBD1. CDR3 length: 14 amino acids. Trimming cost V 4 bases and J 1 base; bases outside gene matches: 1. CDR1 and CDR2 from the germline V gene are SEHNR and FQNEAQ (reference sequence). DNA of the CDR3: TGTGCCAGCAGCTGGGACAGGGAGAACACTGAAGCTTTCTTT. It specifies CASSWDRENTEAFF.

This clone was recorded only once. The chain carries TRBV7-6 and TRBJ1-2, with TRBD1 as a possible D gene (5 bases). CDR3 length: 13 amino acids. Trimming shortened V by 5 bases and J by 4 bases, and 11 bases separated the two germline ends. Germline V lookup: CDR1 SGHVS, CDR2 FNYEAQ. As DNA, the CDR3 is TGTGCCAGCAGCGCCTCGAGGGGCTATGGCTACACCTTC. Residues: CASSASRGYGYTF.

The count of this clone is one. The gene calls are TRBV6-5 and TRBJ2-1, with D uncertain. CDR3 length: 11 amino acids. V was clipped by 7 bases and J by 12 bases, with 13 bases between them. CDR1 is MNHEY and CDR2 is SVGAGI in the germline V gene. This CDR3 is CASKKGLVQFF. In DNA, the CDR3 is TGTGCCAGCAAGAAGGGATTAGTGCAGTTCTTC.

This clone is a singleton in its sample. The J gene is TRBJ1-1, the V gene TRBV7-8; no firm D call. Germline V gives CDR1 SGHVS, CDR2 FQNEAQ. The V and J ends lost 5 bases and 4 bases respectively, with 11 bases between them. The CDR3 spans 13 residues. The CDR3 nucleotides read TGTGCCAGCAGCACCCTCTGGGGCACTGAAGCTTTCTTT. As protein: CASSTLWGTEAFF.

The genes are TRBV7-9 and TRBJ1-4, with 7 positions matching TRBD1. CDR3 length equals 15 residues. Germline V CDR1 and CDR2: SEHNR, FQNEAQ (reference sequence). The ends lost 5 bases at V and 0 bases at J; junction bases unmatched: 3. CDR3: CASSPGQTTNEKLFF. CDR3 bases: TGTGCCAGCAGCCCGGGACAGACAACTAATGAAAAACTGTTTTTT.

The chain has TRBV30 and TRBJ1-5; unclear D gene. CDR1 and CDR2 (germline): GTSNPN, SVGIG (reference sequence). The length of the CDR3 is 12 residues. The V end lost 1 base, the J end lost 0 bases, and 1 base lay between the germline ends. Here the CDR3 DNA reads TGTGCCTGGAGTGCTAGCAATCAGCCCCAGCATTTT. This translates into CAWSASNQPQHF.

The rearrangement uses TRBV3-1 (or the pseudogene TRBV3-2) and TRBJ2-3, with TRBD2 matching 11 bases. V was clipped by 1 base and J by 2 bases; unmatched bases: 11. The CDR3 consists of 19 residues. Germline V gene lookup returns CDR1 LGHDT and CDR2 YNNKEL (reference sequence). CDR3 in DNA: TGTGCCAGCAGCCAAGTCCCGGTCAGTAGCGGGAGGGTCACAGATACGCAGTATTTT. Amino acid sequence: CASSQVPVSSGRVTDTQYF.

V usage is TRBV6-5 and J usage is TRBJ2-7, with 8 positions matching TRBD1. Per germline, CDR1 MNHEY and CDR2 SVGAGI. The CDR3 totals 14 residues. The V segment lost 6 bases and the J segment 0 bases; nucleotides outside the gene matches: 4. CDR3 nucleotide sequence: TGTGCCAGCAGCCTACAGGGGGTCTCCTACGAGCAGTACTTC. Encoded protein: CASSLQGVSYEQYF.

The chain joins TRBV28 to TRBJ1-2; possibly TRBD1 for D (5 bases). The CDR3 length is 13 residues. The V gene's germline CDR1 is MDHEN and CDR2 SYDVKM. V was trimmed by 1 base and J by 8 bases, leaving 11 bases between them. The CDR3 protein is CASSLSRVHGYTF. As DNA, the CDR3 is TGTGCCAGCAGTTTATCCAGGGTTCACGGCTACACCTTC.

Turning to this clone: Within the sample, other DNA sequences also encode this same CDR3. Here the CDR3 reads CASSLGGNYGYTF. The CDR3, as DNA: TGCGCCAGCAGCTTGGGGGGGAACTATGGCTACACCTTC. This chain uses TRBV5-1 with TRBJ1-2, with D possibly matching TRBD1 (5 bases). Germline loops: CDR1 SGHRS, CDR2 YFSETQ. The CDR3 extends over 13 amino acids. V lost 0 bases to trimming and J lost 2 bases, with 5 bases between them.

The count of this clone is one. This rearrangement joins TRBV20-1 to TRBJ2-3, with 9 bases matching TRBD2. CDR3 length: 15 residues. V trimming: 3 bases; J trimming: 2 bases; junction bases outside the gene matches: 6. The V gene's germline CDR1 is DFQATT and CDR2 SNEGSKA (reference sequence). DNA of the CDR3: TGCAGTGCTAGTTGGCTAGCGGGAAACACAGATACGCAGTATTTT. It encodes CSASWLAGNTDTQYF.

This chain joins TRBV25-1 and TRBJ1-1, with D perhaps matching TRBD1 (5 bases). From germline, CDR1 is MGHDK and CDR2 SYGVNS. Trimming left V 8 bases short and J 7 bases short, with 17 bases between. This CDR3 is built from 13 residues. The CDR3 is CASAGGVTSEAFF. The CDR3 DNA sequence: TGTGCCAGCGCCGGAGGGGTTACGAGTGAAGCTTTCTTT.

V gene TRBV18 combines with J gene TRBJ1-2; D possibly corresponds to TRBD1 (5 bases). There are 11 residues in the CDR3. Trimming cost V 3 bases and J 8 bases, with 7 bases left between them. Germline V gene lookup returns CDR1 KGHSH and CDR2 LQKENI. The CDR3 DNA sequence: TGTGCCAGCTCACCGACAGAAGGCTACACCTTC. As protein: CASSPTEGYTF.

The genes are TRBV5-1 and TRBJ2-4; a weak D match, TRBD2 (6 bases). The CDR3 runs 14 residues. CDR1 SGHRS and CDR2 YFSETQ come from the germline V gene. Deletions cut 0 bases from V and 9 bases from J, with 13 bases between. The CDR3 bases are TGCGCCAGCAGCTTGGCCGGGGGAGAGGGCATTCAGTACTTC. It specifies CASSLAGGEGIQYF.

The CDR3 is CASSWASGRVGDEQFF. CDR3 bases: TGTGCCAGTAGTTGGGCTAGCGGGAGGGTCGGGGATGAGCAGTTCTTC. The rearrangement joins TRBV19 to TRBJ2-1; the match to TRBD2 covers 12 bases. Germline V CDR1 and CDR2: LNHDA, SQIVND (reference sequence). This CDR3 comprises 16 residues. V lost 5 bases to trimming and J lost 8 bases; unmatched junction nucleotides: 10.

The V and J genes are TRBV15 and TRBJ1-5, with TRBD1 matching 12 bases. V shed 2 bases, J shed 5 bases, and the junction held 13 bases outside the gene matches. This CDR3 contains 19 residues. From germline, CDR1 is LNHNV and CDR2 YYDKDF (reference sequence). The CDR3 nucleotides read TGTGCCACCAGCAGACATCGGGGACAGGGGGCTGTGTCAGATCAGCCCCAGCATTTT. This sequence encodes CATSRHRGQGAVSDQPQHF. Supplemented by reference TRBV15 and TRBJ1-5, the full variable domain reads DAMVIQNPRYQVTQFGKPVTLSCSQTLNHNVMYWYQQKSSQAPKLLFHYYDKDFNNEADTPDNFQSRRPNTSFCFLDIRSPGLGDTAMYLCATSRHRGQGAVSDQPQHFGDGTRLSIL.

The chain has TRBV28 and TRBJ1-5; D remains unclear. Germline-derived CDR1 and CDR2 are MDHEN and SYDVKM. Trimming shortened V by 5 bases and J by 9 bases, and 8 bases separated the two germline ends. The CDR3 extends over 11 amino acids. CDR3 coding DNA: TGTGCCAGCAGTCCTCTCGGGCCCCAGCATTTT. Encoded protein: CASSPLGPQHF.

The genes are TRBV10-2 and TRBJ1-1, with D possibly being TRBD1 (5 bases). CDR1 is WSHSY, CDR2 SAAADI, per germline. This CDR3 contains 13 residues. Trimming shortened V by 6 bases and J by 3 bases, and 11 bases separated the two germline ends. This CDR3 reads CASRRQGDTEAFF. For the CDR3, the DNA is TGCGCCAGCAGAAGGCAGGGAGACACTGAAGCTTTCTTT.

The chain couples TRBV10-3 to TRBJ1-5; D gene uncertain. The CDR3 extends over 15 amino acids. The V gene's germline CDR1 is ENHRY and CDR2 SYGVKD. The V and J ends lost 2 bases and 1 base respectively, with 9 bases between them. The CDR3, as DNA: TGTGCCATCAGTGAGGAGGGAAGCAGCAATCAGCCCCAGCATTTT. Amino acids: CAISEEGSSNQPQHF.

Notes on this clone: An end of the junction does not agree with germline; a read error may underlie this. The CDR3: CASSMRGLNAEAFF. DNA for the CDR3: TGTGCCAGTAGTATGAGGGGGTTGAACGCTGAAGCTTTCTTT. The chain joins TRBV19 to TRBJ1-1, with a possible D match to TRBD1 (6 bases). This CDR3 has 14 residues. Looked up from germline, CDR1 is LNHDA and CDR2 is SQIVND (reference sequence).

This chain connects TRBV5-1 to TRBJ2-1; D unresolved. Germline values: CDR1 SGHRS, CDR2 YFSETQ. The CDR3 is 15 residues long. V was cut by 2 bases and J by 5 bases, with 14 bases left in between. The CDR3 bases are TGCGCCAGCAGCTTCCTGGGGAAAAGGGACAATGAGCAGTTCTTC. Translation gives CASSFLGKRDNEQFF.

The chain is built from TRBV5-5 and TRBJ2-2; D call uncertain. Germline V CDR1 and CDR2: SGHKS, YYEKEE (reference sequence). This CDR3 contains 13 residues. With 3 bases removed from V and 1 base from J, the gap between germline ends came to 4 bases. DNA for the CDR3: TGTGCCAGCAGCTGGGAGAACACCGGGGAGCTGTTTTTT. Amino acids: CASSWENTGELFF.

The V gene is TRBV6-5, the J gene TRBJ1-4; 7 bases are shared with TRBD1. Germline V gene sequence: CDR1 MNHEY, CDR2 SVGAGI. This CDR3 contains 15 residues. After removal of 5 bases from V and 7 bases from J, the junction contained 10 bases not matched to a gene. CDR3 nucleotide sequence: TGTGCCAGCAGTATCCGAAGGGGGCGCGGTGAAAAACTGTTTTTT. Amino acids: CASSIRRGRGEKLFF.

This chain links TRBV5-1 with TRBJ2-1; either TRBD1 or TRBD2 may fit D (6 bases each). Germline V CDR1 and CDR2: SGHRS, YFSETQ. V was pared by 1 base and J by 3 bases, with 11 bases between. The CDR3 extends over 15 amino acids. The chain's CDR3 is CASSLLQGGYNEQFF. CDR3 nucleotides: TGCGCCAGCAGCTTGCTACAGGGAGGCTACAATGAGCAGTTCTTC.

The genes are TRBV14 and TRBJ2-5; 10 nucleotides align to TRBD1. This CDR3 is 15 amino acids long. Germline V CDR1 and CDR2: SGHDN, FVKESK. V trimming: 4 bases; J trimming: 5 bases; junction bases outside the gene matches: 7. The CDR3 region has the DNA TGTGCCAGCAGCCGCGGACCGGGACAGGGGGAGACCCAGTACTTC. It yields the protein CASSRGPGQGETQYF.